The clone carrying this T cell receptor beta chain showed up just once. The conserved phenylalanine or tryptophan is not found at the CDR3 terminus, so this likely reflects a read error. For Graves' hyperthyroidism to be stable, ophthalmopathy could not progress within 18 months. Clinical symptoms, serum thyroxine and TRAb, thyroid ultrasound and orbital computed tomography were used for the diagnoses. The data belong to a study of T cells in Graves' hyperthyroidism and ophthalmopathy. There were TCR beta CDR3 regions amplified from RNA transcripts. During a first-round RT-PCR of the TCR CDR3, the HTBI primer set was used. One entry per CDR3 protein results from TCRdb running MiXCR on the multiplex PCR reads. The sample yields roughly 840,000 distinct CDR3 sequences, around 39% seen once. The receptor was isolated from a man aged 18 to 35 with Graves' hyperthyroidism. The sample comprised blood.

The CDR3 reads CASSPPSSQANYGYTI. DNA of the CDR3: TGTGCCAGCTCACCACCGTCATCTCAGGCTAACTATGGCTACACCATC. The rearrangement uses TRBV18 and TRBJ1-2; D call uncertain. The CDR3 runs to 16 residues. Trimming shortened V by 0 bases and J by 0 bases, and 11 bases separated the two germline ends. Per the germline V gene, CDR1 is KGHSH and CDR2 is LQKENI.